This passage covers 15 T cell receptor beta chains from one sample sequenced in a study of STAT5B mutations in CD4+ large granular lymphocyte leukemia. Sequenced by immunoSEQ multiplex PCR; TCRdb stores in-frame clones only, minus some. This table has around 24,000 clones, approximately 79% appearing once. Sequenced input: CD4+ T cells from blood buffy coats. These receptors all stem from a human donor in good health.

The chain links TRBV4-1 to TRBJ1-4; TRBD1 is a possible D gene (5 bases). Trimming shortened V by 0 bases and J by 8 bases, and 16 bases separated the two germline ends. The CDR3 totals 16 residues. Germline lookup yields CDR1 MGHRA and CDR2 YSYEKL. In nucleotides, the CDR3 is TGCGCCAGCAGCCAAGAGGGGCCGACATTCGGGGAAAAACTGTTTTTT. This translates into CASSQEGPTFGEKLFF.

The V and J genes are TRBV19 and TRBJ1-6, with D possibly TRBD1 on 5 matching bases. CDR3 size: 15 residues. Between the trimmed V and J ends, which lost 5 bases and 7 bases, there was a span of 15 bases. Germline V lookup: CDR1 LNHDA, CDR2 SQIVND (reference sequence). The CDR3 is CASSVRQLANSPLHF. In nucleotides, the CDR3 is TGTGCCAGTAGTGTGCGACAGCTAGCAAATTCACCCCTCCACTTT.

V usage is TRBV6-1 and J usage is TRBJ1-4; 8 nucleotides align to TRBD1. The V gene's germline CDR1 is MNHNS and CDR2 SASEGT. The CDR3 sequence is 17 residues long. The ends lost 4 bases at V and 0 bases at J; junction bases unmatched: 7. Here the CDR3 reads CASSGDRLLATNEKLFF. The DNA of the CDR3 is TGTGCCAGCAGTGGGGACAGGCTACTTGCAACTAATGAAAAACTGTTTTTT.

Here the CDR3 reads CARSSGRRNYGYTF. The DNA of the CDR3 is TGTGCCAGAAGCTCCGGACGGAGAAACTATGGCTACACCTTC. The chain carries TRBV5-3 and TRBJ1-2, with D uncertain. TRBV5-3 counts as an open reading frame of uncertain function. The CDR3 runs to 14 residues. Trimming stripped 3 bases from V and 2 bases from J, with 11 bases between.

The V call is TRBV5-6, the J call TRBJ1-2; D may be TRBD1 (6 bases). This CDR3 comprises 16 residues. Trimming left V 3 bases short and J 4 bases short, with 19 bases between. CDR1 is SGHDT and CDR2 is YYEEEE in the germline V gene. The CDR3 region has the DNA TGTGCCAGCAGCTCACCACAACGACAGGCCTTCTATGGCTACACCTTC. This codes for CASSSPQRQAFYGYTF.

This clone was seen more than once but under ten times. The CDR3 region is CASSLTGENYGYTF. The CDR3 region has the DNA TGTGCCAGCAGCCTGACAGGGGAGAACTATGGCTACACCTTC. The chain recombines TRBV2 with TRBJ1-2; 8 nucleotides match TRBD1. The CDR3 has 14 amino acids. Germline V CDR1 and CDR2: SNHLY, FYNNEI. After removal of 6 bases from V and 2 bases from J, the junction contained 5 bases not matched to a gene.

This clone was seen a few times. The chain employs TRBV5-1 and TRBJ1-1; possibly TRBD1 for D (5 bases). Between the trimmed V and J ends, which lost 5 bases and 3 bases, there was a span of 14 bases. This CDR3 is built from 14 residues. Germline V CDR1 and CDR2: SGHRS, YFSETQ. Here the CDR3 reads CASSDGGGDTEAFF. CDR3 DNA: TGCGCCAGCAGTGACGGCGGGGGTGACACTGAAGCTTTCTTT.

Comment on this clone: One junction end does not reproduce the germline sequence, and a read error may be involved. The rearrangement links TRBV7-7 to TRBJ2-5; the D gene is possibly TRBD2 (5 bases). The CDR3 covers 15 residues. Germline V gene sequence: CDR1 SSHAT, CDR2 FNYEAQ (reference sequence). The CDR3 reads CASSLASGWEETQYF. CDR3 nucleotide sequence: TGTGCTAGCAGCTTAGCGTCGGGTTGGGAGGAGACCCAGTACTTC.

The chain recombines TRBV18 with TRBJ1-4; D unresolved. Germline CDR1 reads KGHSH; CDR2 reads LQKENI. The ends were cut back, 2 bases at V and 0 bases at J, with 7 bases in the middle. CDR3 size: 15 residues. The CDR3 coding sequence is TGTGCCAGCTCACCAGGAGCTGCAACTAATGAAAAACTGTTTTTT. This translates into CASSPGAATNEKLFF.

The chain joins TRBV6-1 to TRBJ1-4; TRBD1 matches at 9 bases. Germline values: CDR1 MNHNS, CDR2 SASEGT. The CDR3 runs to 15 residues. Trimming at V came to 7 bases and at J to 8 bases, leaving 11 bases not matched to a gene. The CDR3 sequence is CASTEVTGGGEKLFF. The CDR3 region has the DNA TGTGCCAGCACAGAAGTGACAGGGGGAGGGGAAAAACTGTTTTTT.

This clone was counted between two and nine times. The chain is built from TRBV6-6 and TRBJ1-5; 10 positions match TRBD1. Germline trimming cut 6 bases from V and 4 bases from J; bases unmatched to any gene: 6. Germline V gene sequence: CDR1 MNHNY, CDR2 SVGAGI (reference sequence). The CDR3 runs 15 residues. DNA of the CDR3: TGTGCCAGCAGGACGGGACAGGGGAATAATCAGCCCCAGCATTTT. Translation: CASRTGQGNNQPQHF.

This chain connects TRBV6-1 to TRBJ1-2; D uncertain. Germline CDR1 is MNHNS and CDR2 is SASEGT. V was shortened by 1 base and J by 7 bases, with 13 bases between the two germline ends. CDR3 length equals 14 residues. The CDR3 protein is CASSEESHAAGYTF. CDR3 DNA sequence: TGTGCCAGCAGTGAAGAATCTCACGCAGCTGGCTACACCTTC.

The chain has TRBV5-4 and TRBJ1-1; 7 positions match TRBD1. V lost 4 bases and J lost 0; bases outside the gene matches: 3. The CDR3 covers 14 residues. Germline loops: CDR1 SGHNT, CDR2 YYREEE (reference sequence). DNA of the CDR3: TGTGCCAGCAGCAGGGGACAGATGAACACTGAAGCTTTCTTT. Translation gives CASSRGQMNTEAFF.

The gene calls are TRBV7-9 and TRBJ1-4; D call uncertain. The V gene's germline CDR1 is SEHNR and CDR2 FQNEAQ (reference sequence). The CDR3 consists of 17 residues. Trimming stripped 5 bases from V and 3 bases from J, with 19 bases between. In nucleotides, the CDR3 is TGTGCCAGCAGCCCCCCTCACATAGGGCGGGCTAATGAAAAACTGTTTTTT. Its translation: CASSPPHIGRANEKLFF.

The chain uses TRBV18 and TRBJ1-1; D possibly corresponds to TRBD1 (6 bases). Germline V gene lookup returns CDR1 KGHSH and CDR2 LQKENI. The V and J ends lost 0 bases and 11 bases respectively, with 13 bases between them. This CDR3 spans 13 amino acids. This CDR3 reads CASSPPGGAGAFF. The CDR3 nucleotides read TGTGCCAGCTCACCACCGGGGGGGGCAGGGGCTTTCTTT.